This T cell receptor beta chain originates from a study of T cells in Graves' hyperthyroidism and ophthalmopathy. Whole-study context: It was at initial diagnosis, before any treatment, that peripheral blood was collected.

General study results and limits: Also found in blood were most expanded thyroid clonotypes above 0.001.

Lactation, pregnancy, other autoimmune disease or uncontrolled infection excluded patients. Diagnosis relied on clinical symptoms, serum thyroxine and TRAb, thyroid ultrasound and orbital computed tomography. V was cut by 2 bases and J by 0 bases, with 4 bases left in between. Looked up from germline, CDR1 is MNHNY and CDR2 is SVGAGI (reference sequence). The CDR3 is 14 amino acids. Authors of the study amplified TCR beta CDR3 regions from RNA transcripts. First-round RT-PCR with HTBI primers amplified the TCR CDR3 region. TCRdb passed the multiplex PCR reads through MiXCR, listing each CDR3 protein once. The sample contains hundreds of thousands of distinct CDR3 sequences, around 16% of which appear only once. Of note for this clonotype: Its antigen remains unknown.

The receptor's source is a woman between 35 and 50 years old with Graves' ophthalmopathy. The sequencing input was blood. The chain uses TRBV6-6 and TRBJ2-2; unclear D gene. Here the CDR3 reads CASSYTPNTGELFF. DNA of the CDR3: TGTGCCAGCAGTTACACACCGAACACCGGGGAGCTGTTTTTT.